The source of this TCR beta chain is a study of cytomegalovirus exposure and HLA in healthy donors. The CDR3 is made up of 12 amino acids. Germline V gene lookup returns CDR1 MNHEY and CDR2 SMNVEV (reference sequence). V was cut by 2 bases and J by 9 bases, with 8 bases left in between. This PCR relied on a set of 60 Vbeta primers and 13 Jbeta primers. TCRdb's table, derived via immunoSEQ multiplex PCR, lists solely in-frame clones and lacks some. In the table there are over 50,000 clones, about 89% of which are singletons. Sequencing was done on a sample of PBMCs. The TCR was taken from a man aged 30 to 45 in good health and CMV-seropositive. The chain employs TRBV27 and TRBJ2-1; possibly TRBD2 for D (6 bases). CDR3 amino acids: CASSLAGLEQFF. The CDR3 coding sequence is TGTGCCAGCAGTTTAGCGGGACTTGAGCAGTTCTTC.